This T cell receptor beta chain was identified during a study of radiotherapy plus CTLA-4 blockade in lung cancer. Study-level information: Among all patients, around 19% showed objective responses, while 30% to 35% had disease control.

Trimming took 2 bases from V and 7 from J, leaving 11 bases between them. The CDR3 contains 13 residues. Germline V gene data show CDR1 as MNHEY and CDR2 as SMNVEV (reference sequence). Profiled with immunoSEQ multiplex PCR; TCRdb holds only in-frame clones, not every one. The sample shows about 82,000 clones, less than 80% of them seen only once. This receptor was obtained from a human donor with non-small cell lung cancer that progressed on radiotherapy plus ipilimumab. This rearrangement joins TRBV27 to TRBJ1-2, with unresolved D. Sequenced here: peripheral blood, sampled from a patient treated with radiotherapy plus ipilimumab. The CDR3 spells CASSLEGLSGYTF. The DNA of the CDR3 is TGTGCCAGCAGTTTAGAGGGTCTTAGTGGCTACACCTTC.